The present TCR beta chain was sequenced within a study of a mutant IDH1 vaccine in newly diagnosed glioma. Looking at the study overall: Commencement of vaccination occurred 4-6 weeks following radiotherapy alone, or concurrently with temozolomide cycles. Receipt of radiotherapy, temozolomide, or both preceded the study, and most received both. Points from the study as a whole: Changes in top peripheral clonotypes did not appear linked to pseudoprogression.

CDR1 and CDR2 from the germline V gene are MRHNA and SNTAGT. V lost 6 bases, J lost 0 bases, and 10 bases lay in between. CDR3 length: 14 amino acids. On this clone itself: Its antigen is unidentified.

Time point noted: week 23, last vaccination. Doses consisted of 300 ug of mutant IDH1 20-mer peptide each, paired with topical imiquimod. New astrocytomas of WHO grade 3 or 4 that were IDH1-mutant and ATRX-lost were found in the donors. The protocol was immunoSEQ multiplex PCR, while the TCRdb copy is restricted to in-frame clones and leaves out a portion. This sample yields roughly 60,000 clones, of which around 80% are seen a single time; 6.2% belongs to the top ten. This receptor was taken from a man aged 35 to 55 with glioma. The specimen comprised PBMCs, sampled from a glioma patient whose treatment included an IDH1 peptide vaccine. The V and J genes are TRBV6-4 and TRBJ2-3; the D gene is possibly TRBD2 (5 bases). The CDR3 sequence is CASSEGVSTDTQYF. The CDR3 region has the DNA TGTGCCAGCAGCGAGGGCGTAAGCACAGATACGCAGTATTTT.